The subject of this entry is one TCR beta chain. Its target is not known. The source of the sample is a study of chemoradiotherapy in HPV16-positive cancers. Overall study findings and caveats: Non-HPV-specific T cells did not expand in tumors during treatment, whereas candidate HPV-specific clones and E7-related motifs did.

Measured with immunoSEQ multiplex PCR; TCRdb has only the in-frame clones, and not every one. Of some 25,000 clones listed, 90% to 95% are singletons. The germline V gene has CDR1 SGHTA and CDR2 FQGTGA. The CDR3 length is 19 residues. The trim removed 2 bases at V and 3 bases at J, leaving 13 bases unmatched. The sample in question was blood, obtained from a patient who underwent chemoradiotherapy. The sequence derives from a human donor with HPV-associated anogenital cancer. This rearrangement joins TRBV7-3 to TRBJ2-5; 12 nucleotides align to TRBD2. The CDR3 nucleotides are TGTGCCAGCAGCTTACGAGGATCTCTAGCGGGGGGGGCGGAAGAGACCCAGTACTTC. Translated, it gives CASSLRGSLAGGAEETQYF.